This passage covers 22 T cell receptor beta chains from one sample sequenced in a study of shared clonotypes between healthy human individuals. Sequencing was performed with immunoSEQ multiplex PCR; in TCRdb, only in-frame clones are kept and a portion is missing. The data contain about 1,500,000 clones, 96% of them singletons. Sequenced sample: naive CD4+ T cells sorted from blood. Subset reported: CD45RA+ positively selected. The receptors come from a man aged 30 to 39 in good health.

The rearrangement uses TRBV5-6 and TRBJ2-1; 11 nucleotides agree with TRBD2. Germline CDR1 is SGHDT and CDR2 is YYEEEE. This CDR3 has 17 residues. With 0 bases clipped from V and 3 bases from J, the junction kept 5 bases outside the gene matches. CDR3 loop: CASSLGLAGTDYNEQFF. The CDR3 DNA reads TGTGCCAGCAGCTTGGGACTAGCGGGGACCGACTACAATGAGCAGTTCTTC. The whole variable domain, filled in from reference TRBV5-6 and TRBJ2-1, reads DAGVTQSPTHLIKTRGQQVTLRCSPKSGHDTVSWYQQALGQGPQFIFQYYEEEERQRGNFPDRFSGHQFPNYSSELNVNALLLGDSALYLCASSLGLAGTDYNEQFFGPGTRLTVL.

The CDR3 region is CASSLLRLAGGNEQFF. The CDR3 bases are TGTGCCAGCAGCTTACTTAGACTAGCGGGAGGCAATGAGCAGTTCTTC. The rearrangement uses TRBV7-2 and TRBJ2-1; 13 positions agree with TRBD2. Germline V gene lookup returns CDR1 SGHTA and CDR2 FQGNSA. After removal of 2 bases from V and 6 bases from J, the junction contained 4 bases not matched to a gene. CDR3 length equals 16 residues.

With respect to this clone: Additional DNA sequences in this sample encode the identical CDR3. Here the CDR3 reads CASSPAYEQYF. The DNA for the CDR3 is TGTGCCAGCAGCCCCGCCTACGAGCAGTACTTC. The rearrangement uses TRBV7-9 and TRBJ2-7; no definite D call. Trimming left V 5 bases short and J 2 bases short, with 4 bases between. Germline V CDR1 and CDR2: SEHNR, FQNEAQ (reference sequence). The CDR3 loop spans 11 amino acids.

CDR3 coding DNA: TGTGCCAGCAGCCTTGGGACAGCCCTCTCCTACGAGCAGTACTTC. It translates to CASSLGTALSYEQYF. J is TRBJ2-7 and V is TRBV5-4; 7 nucleotides match TRBD1. Germline V gene data show CDR1 as SGHNT and CDR2 as YYREEE (reference sequence). V lost 4 bases to trimming and J lost 0 bases; unmatched junction nucleotides: 7. CDR3 length: 15 amino acids.

The chain is built from TRBV5-1 and TRBJ2-5; a possible D gene is TRBD1 (6 bases). The V gene lost 7 bases and the J gene lost 2 bases, with 18 bases spanning the gap. The CDR3 extends over 15 amino acids. The germline CDR1 and CDR2 sequences are SGHRS and YFSETQ. The CDR3 DNA reads as TGCGCCAGCGGCTCGTCCCACAGGGCGCAAGAGACCCAGTACTTC. This codes for CASGSSHRAQETQYF.

The J gene is TRBJ2-3, the V gene TRBV11-2, with D perhaps TRBD2 (6 bases). The CDR3 runs to 17 residues. V lost 1 base, J lost 1 base, and 15 bases lay in between. Germline V CDR1 and CDR2: SGHAT, FQNNGV. CDR3 DNA sequence: TGTGCCAGCAGCTTAGTCGGCTTACTAGCCGGCACAGATACGCAGTATTTT. Translating it yields CASSLVGLLAGTDTQYF.

This rearrangement joins TRBV19 to TRBJ1-3, with D perhaps matching TRBD1 (5 bases). CDR1 LNHDA and CDR2 SQIVND come from the germline V gene (reference sequence). The length of the CDR3 is 14 residues. Trimming took 5 bases from V and 2 from J, leaving 10 bases between them. CDR3 nucleotides: TGTGCCAGTAGTGGTCAAGGGGCTGGAAACACCATATATTTT. It yields the protein CASSGQGAGNTIYF.

The rearrangement links TRBV30 to TRBJ1-5; D is unresolved. CDR1 is GTSNPN, CDR2 SVGIG, per germline (reference sequence). V was trimmed by 0 bases and J by 8 bases, leaving 17 bases between them. The CDR3 loop spans 15 amino acids. CDR3 DNA sequence: TGTGCCTGGAGTGTACGAACGTTCGGGTTGGAGCCCCAGCATTTT. Translation: CAWSVRTFGLEPQHF. Based on the CDR3 plus reference TRBV30 and TRBJ1-5, the full variable domain is SQTIHQWPATLVQPVGSPLSLECTVEGTSNPNLYWYRQAAGRGLQLLFYSVGIGQISSEVPQNLSASRPQDRQFILSSKKLLLSDSGFYLCAWSVRTFGLEPQHFGDGTRLSIL.

This clone was observed a single time. The V gene is TRBV27, the J gene TRBJ2-7; the D is unclear. Trimming left V 3 bases short and J 11 bases short, with 11 bases between. This CDR3 has 11 amino acids. Looked up from germline, CDR1 is MNHEY and CDR2 is SMNVEV (reference sequence). Here the CDR3 reads CASSFLSVEYF. Written as DNA, the CDR3 is TGTGCCAGCAGTTTTTTATCTGTCGAGTACTTC.

The chain has TRBV6-1 and TRBJ2-7, with no clear D. The CDR3 spans 12 residues. V dropped 4 bases and J dropped 6 bases, with 10 bases sitting between them. Germline CDR1 and CDR2: MNHNS and SASEGT. The CDR3 nucleotides read TGTGCCAGCAGTGTGGGGTCTAGCGAGCAGTACTTC. Protein product: CASSVGSSEQYF.

This rearrangement joins TRBV7-2 to TRBJ2-7, with no clear D. The germline gives CDR1 SGHTA, CDR2 FQGNSA. Trimming took off 6 bases at V and 4 bases at J, with 19 bases between the two ends. There are 15 residues in the CDR3. CDR3 DNA sequence: TGTGCCAGCAGTTCCATACCCCACGGCGGATACGAGCAGTACTTC. Encoded protein: CASSSIPHGGYEQYF.

The chain recombines TRBV19 with TRBJ1-2; TRBD1 might be the D (5 bases). The CDR3 has 14 residues. The germline V and J ends were trimmed by 7 bases and 8 bases, with 20 bases remaining between them. CDR1 and CDR2 (germline): LNHDA, SQIVND (reference sequence). CDR3 nucleotide sequence: TGTGCCAGTACCAACGAGGGACGGCTTAAGGGCTACACCTTC. Translation: CASTNEGRLKGYTF.

This clone was counted a single time. This rearrangement joins TRBV7-2 to TRBJ2-2; D remains ambiguous. Trimming cost V 5 bases and J 8 bases, with 9 bases left between them. CDR3 length: 12 residues. The germline gives CDR1 SGHTA, CDR2 FQGNSA. CDR3 residues: CASSPIGGELFF. In DNA form, the CDR3 reads TGTGCCAGCAGCCCCATCGGAGGGGAGCTGTTTTTT.

The chain combines TRBV7-2 with TRBJ2-3; tentative D call: TRBD2 (6 bases). This CDR3 is 16 amino acids long. The germline V and J ends were trimmed by 1 base and 6 bases, with 17 bases remaining between them. Germline CDR1 reads SGHTA; CDR2 reads FQGNSA. This CDR3 is CASSLVGGRPSDTQYF. CDR3 in DNA: TGTGCCAGCAGCTTAGTTGGAGGGAGACCCTCGGATACGCAGTATTTT.

As to this clone: Other DNA sequences in the same sample also yield this CDR3. The V call is TRBV9, the J call TRBJ1-1, with D unresolved. The V and J ends lost 0 bases and 1 base respectively, with 7 bases between them. CDR1 SGDLS and CDR2 YYNGEE come from the germline V gene. The CDR3 covers 14 residues. The CDR3: CASSVGQANTEAFF. The CDR3, as DNA: TGTGCCAGCAGCGTAGGGCAGGCGAACACTGAAGCTTTCTTT.

The V and J genes are TRBV25-1 and TRBJ1-1, with D perhaps TRBD1 (5 bases). With 6 bases removed from V and 3 bases from J, the gap between germline ends came to 14 bases. The CDR3 sequence is 14 residues long. The V gene's germline CDR1 is MGHDK and CDR2 SYGVNS. The DNA for the CDR3 is TGTGCCAGCAGGGCCAGGGTATCGGACACTGAAGCTTTCTTT. Translation: CASRARVSDTEAFF.

This rearrangement joins TRBV28 to TRBJ2-1, with 8 bases fitting TRBD1. Germline values: CDR1 MDHEN, CDR2 SYDVKM. The length of the CDR3 is 17 residues. V shed 5 bases and J 3 bases; nucleotides not matched to a gene: 12. Here the CDR3 reads CASSKRRTGSLYNEQFF. The CDR3 DNA follows: TGTGCCAGCAGTAAACGACGGACAGGGTCTCTCTACAATGAGCAGTTCTTC. The variable domain in full, with the rest retrieved from reference TRBV28 and TRBJ2-1, is DVKVTQSSRYLVKRTGEKVFLECVQDMDHENMFWYRQDPGLGLRLIYFSYDVKMKEKGDIPEGYSVSREKKERFSLILESASTNQTSMYLCASSKRRTGSLYNEQFFGPGTRLTVL.

J is TRBJ1-3 and V is TRBV29-1; D possibly corresponds to TRBD1 (6 bases). Germline-derived CDR1 and CDR2 are SQVTM and ANQGSEA. The CDR3 length is 15 residues. V lost 3 bases to trimming and J lost 2 bases, with 14 bases between them. The CDR3 DNA follows: TGCAGCGTTGACAACAGGGAGGGACCTGGAAACACCATATATTTT. The encoded protein is CSVDNREGPGNTIYF.

V usage is TRBV14 and J usage is TRBJ2-1, with a tentative D call TRBD1 (5 bases). V was shortened by 3 bases and J by 5 bases, with 11 bases between the two germline ends. Germline V CDR1 and CDR2: SGHDN, FVKESK. The CDR3 length is 14 residues. DNA for the CDR3: TGTGCCAGCAGCCAGCAGGGTCCCCACAATGAGCAGTTCTTC. Protein: CASSQQGPHNEQFF.

The chain is built from TRBV5-1 and TRBJ2-7; D possibly corresponds to TRBD2 (6 bases). The CDR3 totals 17 residues. Germline V lookup: CDR1 SGHRS, CDR2 YFSETQ. Trimming removed 0 bases at V and 2 bases at J, with 18 bases between. For the CDR3, the DNA is TGCGCCAGCAGCTTGGTGGCTAGCGTTAAACCAACCTACGAGCAGTACTTC. This gives the protein CASSLVASVKPTYEQYF.

In nucleotides, the CDR3 is TGTGCCAGCAGCCTGACAGGAGGTACGCAGTATTTT. Amino acid sequence: CASSLTGGTQYF. The chain is built from TRBV14 and TRBJ2-3; possibly TRBD1 for D (6 bases). The CDR3 contains 12 residues. The V and J ends lost 4 bases and 8 bases respectively, with 10 bases between them. The V gene's germline CDR1 is SGHDN and CDR2 FVKESK.

The chain carries TRBV29-1 and TRBJ2-7, with TRBD2 identical over 8 bases. The CDR3 runs 14 residues. V was clipped by 6 bases and J by 0 bases; unmatched bases: 7. In germline, CDR1 is SQVTM, CDR2 ANQGSEA. CDR3 sequence: CSVAGTRSSYEQYF. Here the CDR3 DNA reads TGCAGCGTCGCCGGGACTAGGAGCTCCTACGAGCAGTACTTC.